These 26 T cell receptor beta chains came from one sample sequenced in a study of blood T cell repertoires in COVID-19. Assay used: immunoSEQ multiplex PCR; TCRdb lists only in-frame clones, some missing. The sample lists about 180,000 clones, about 80% occurring once. The sequenced material came from PBMCs or T cells enriched from blood (not recorded which). Every receptor here comes from a man aged 55 to 70 who had been exposed to COVID-19.

This clone was seen once. This sequence joins TRBV6-5 and TRBJ1-4; D is undetermined. Trimming took off 3 bases at V and 4 bases at J, with 15 bases between the two ends. The CDR3 loop spans 16 amino acids. Germline V gene sequence: CDR1 MNHEY, CDR2 SVGAGI. CDR3 residues: CASSYDDRVNNEKLFF. The CDR3 DNA reads as TGTGCCAGCAGTTATGACGACCGGGTCAATAATGAAAAACTGTTTTTT.

The V gene is TRBV10-3, the J gene TRBJ2-3; 13 nucleotides line up with TRBD2. CDR3 length: 15 residues. CDR1 ENHRY and CDR2 SYGVKD come from the germline V gene. V shed 11 bases, J shed 3 bases, and the junction held 8 bases outside the gene matches. The CDR3 here is CAAKPGLAGTDTQYF. CDR3 in DNA: TGTGCCGCCAAACCGGGACTAGCGGGGACAGATACGCAGTATTTT.

The rearrangement links TRBV7-9 to TRBJ2-1; 12 bases fit TRBD2. CDR3 length: 16 residues. The trim removed 7 bases at V and 4 bases at J, leaving 8 bases unmatched. Germline values: CDR1 SEHNR, CDR2 FQNEAQ (reference sequence). The CDR3 is CASILSTSGRYNEQFF. The CDR3, as DNA: TGTGCCAGCATACTGTCGACTAGCGGGAGATACAATGAGCAGTTCTTC.

V usage is TRBV5-1 and J usage is TRBJ2-3; TRBD1 agrees at 8 bases. In germline, CDR1 is SGHRS, CDR2 YFSETQ. The V gene end was trimmed by 0 bases and the J gene end by 2 bases; junction bases not matched to a gene: 2. The CDR3 loop spans 15 amino acids. In DNA form, the CDR3 reads TGCGCCAGCAGCTTGGGGACAGGGTACACAGATACGCAGTATTTT. It codes for CASSLGTGYTDTQYF.

This clone turned up a few times. The V gene is TRBV7-3, the J gene TRBJ2-7, with TRBD1 identical over 7 bases. The CDR3 extends over 13 amino acids. With 5 bases clipped from V and 7 bases from J, the junction kept 8 bases outside the gene matches. Germline V gene lookup returns CDR1 SGHTA and CDR2 FQGTGA. CDR3 sequence: CASSRDRVGEQYF. Written as DNA, the CDR3 is TGTGCCAGCAGCCGAGACAGGGTCGGTGAGCAGTACTTC.

V and J are TRBV27 and TRBJ1-2; 8 bases fit TRBD1. The ends lost 3 bases at V and 3 bases at J; junction bases unmatched: 6. The CDR3 sequence is 15 residues long. Germline loops: CDR1 MNHEY, CDR2 SMNVEV (reference sequence). CDR3 region: CASSFLPTGDYGYTF. The DNA for the CDR3 is TGTGCCAGCAGTTTTCTCCCGACAGGGGACTATGGCTACACCTTC.

V is TRBV7-8 and J is TRBJ2-2, with D possibly being TRBD1 (6 bases). CDR1 is SGHVS and CDR2 is FQNEAQ in the germline V gene. CDR3 length: 16 residues. Trimming left V 3 bases short and J 2 bases short, with 13 bases between. The CDR3 DNA reads as TGTGCCAGCAGCTTCAGAACAGGGACAAACACCGGGGAGCTGTTTTTT. It is translated as CASSFRTGTNTGELFF.

This clone was seen more than once but under ten times. The chain is built from TRBV5-4 and TRBJ1-2, with TRBD1 identical over 7 bases. This CDR3 is 14 amino acids long. The V gene end was trimmed by 0 bases and the J gene end by 5 bases; junction bases not matched to a gene: 4. Per germline, CDR1 SGHNT and CDR2 YYREEE (reference sequence). CDR3 coding DNA: TGTGCCAGCAGCTTGGACAGGGGATATTATGGCTACACCTTC. It is translated as CASSLDRGYYGYTF.

This clone has only one observation. This chain connects TRBV18 to TRBJ2-2; perhaps TRBD1 as D (6 bases). The V and J ends lost 3 bases and 5 bases respectively, with 13 bases between them. Per the germline V gene, CDR1 is KGHSH and CDR2 is LQKENI. The CDR3 runs to 15 residues. CDR3 in amino acids: CASSPGKGETGELFF. The CDR3, as DNA: TGTGCCAGCTCACCTGGAAAGGGGGAAACCGGGGAGCTGTTTTTT.

The V call is TRBV6-1, the J call TRBJ2-3; 7 nucleotides line up with TRBD1. V was pared by 3 bases and J by 5 bases, with 8 bases of the junction left unmatched. Germline assignment: CDR1 MNHNS and CDR2 SASEGT. CDR3 size: 15 residues. The CDR3 reads CASSEGQPGGDTQYF. The DNA of the CDR3 is TGTGCCAGCAGTGAGGGACAGCCAGGCGGAGATACGCAGTATTTT.

This clone showed up just a few times. V gene TRBV6-5 combines with J gene TRBJ2-7, with 8 nucleotides matching TRBD2. Trimming removed 6 bases from V and 0 bases from J; junction bases left unmatched: 7. The CDR3 has 15 amino acids. CDR1 is MNHEY and CDR2 is SVGAGI in the germline V gene. Here the CDR3 reads CASRFSGVASYEQYF. DNA of the CDR3: TGTGCCAGCAGATTTAGCGGGGTTGCCTCCTACGAGCAGTACTTC.

V usage is TRBV7-3 and J usage is TRBJ1-4; D is uncertain. Germline CDR1 reads SGHTA; CDR2 reads FQGTGA. This CDR3 comprises 13 residues. Trimming cost V 8 bases and J 4 bases, with 11 bases left between them. In DNA, the CDR3 is TGTGCCAGCTCCCCCGGACTTAATGAAAAACTGTTTTTT. This encodes CASSPGLNEKLFF.

The V call is TRBV30, the J call TRBJ1-1; D is unclear. V was trimmed by 5 bases and J by 4 bases, leaving 14 bases between them. This CDR3 is 13 amino acids long. The germline gives CDR1 GTSNPN, CDR2 SVGIG (reference sequence). The CDR3 DNA sequence: TGTGCCTGGGGCGACCGGGGAGGCACTGAAGCTTTCTTT. Its translation: CAWGDRGGTEAFF. The entire variable domain, with the rest obtained from reference TRBV30 and TRBJ1-1, is as follows: SQTIHQWPATLVQPVGSPLSLECTVEGTSNPNLYWYRQAAGRGLQLLFYSVGIGQISSEVPQNLSASRPQDRQFILSSKKLLLSDSGFYLCAWGDRGGTEAFFGQGTRLTVV.

CDR3 amino acids: CASSLQLAGSYNEQFF. The CDR3, as DNA: TGTGCCAGCAGCTTACAGCTTGCAGGGTCCTACAATGAGCAGTTCTTC. The V gene is TRBV11-2, the J gene TRBJ2-1; a possible D gene is TRBD1 (5 bases). V was clipped by 2 bases and J by 1 base, with 12 bases between them. CDR1 is SGHAT, CDR2 FQNNGV, per germline. The length of the CDR3 is 16 residues.

This chain connects TRBV7-2 to TRBJ2-1; 10 bases map to TRBD2. Trimming at V came to 0 bases and at J to 3 bases, leaving 8 bases not matched to a gene. The CDR3 extends over 18 amino acids. Germline V lookup: CDR1 SGHTA, CDR2 FQGNSA. The DNA for the CDR3 is TGTGCCAGCAGCTTAGCCCGGGCTAGCGGGAGAGTCTACAATGAGCAGTTCTTC. The encoded protein is CASSLARASGRVYNEQFF.

The chain uses TRBV15 and TRBJ2-1; a possible D gene is TRBD1 (5 bases). Germline V CDR1 and CDR2: LNHNV, YYDKDF (reference sequence). The V gene lost 5 bases and the J gene lost 7 bases, with 18 bases spanning the gap. The CDR3 is 15 amino acids. The CDR3 loop reads CATSPLGRAENEQFF. The CDR3 bases are TGTGCCACCAGCCCCTTGGGCAGGGCGGAAAATGAGCAGTTCTTC.

This chain links TRBV6-1 with TRBJ2-3; D gene unclear. This CDR3 has 13 residues. Germline V gene data show CDR1 as MNHNS and CDR2 as SASEGT. The V end lost 3 bases, the J end lost 7 bases, and 11 bases lay between the germline ends. The CDR3 is CASSEAADYTQYF. CDR3 DNA sequence: TGTGCCAGCAGTGAGGCGGCAGATTATACGCAGTATTTT.

V and J are TRBV30 and TRBJ1-1; unclear D gene. The V gene's germline CDR1 is GTSNPN and CDR2 SVGIG (reference sequence). V shed 2 bases and J shed 1 base, with 8 bases lying between them. The CDR3 consists of 13 residues. The CDR3 region has the DNA TGTGCCTGGAGTCAGGATCGGAACACTGAAGCTTTCTTT. As protein: CAWSQDRNTEAFF. Drawing the rest from reference TRBV30 and TRBJ1-1, the complete variable domain is SQTIHQWPATLVQPVGSPLSLECTVEGTSNPNLYWYRQAAGRGLQLLFYSVGIGQISSEVPQNLSASRPQDRQFILSSKKLLLSDSGFYLCAWSQDRNTEAFFGQGTRLTVV.

The chain carries TRBV27 and TRBJ1-5, with D tentatively TRBD1 (5 bases). This CDR3 contains 17 residues. V gave up 3 bases and J gave up 3 bases, with 18 bases separating them. Germline values: CDR1 MNHEY, CDR2 SMNVEV (reference sequence). The CDR3 region is CASSFQGGAWVNQPQHF. CDR3 in DNA: TGTGCCAGCAGTTTTCAGGGCGGGGCTTGGGTCAATCAGCCCCAGCATTTT.

J is TRBJ2-7 and V is TRBV28; TRBD1 aligns across 7 bases. Unmatched junction bases numbered 7, after V lost 3 bases and J lost 2 bases. CDR1 is MDHEN, CDR2 SYDVKM, per germline. This CDR3 has 15 amino acids. The CDR3 protein is CASSFPDRAAYEQYF. The CDR3 DNA reads TGTGCCAGCAGTTTCCCCGACAGGGCAGCCTACGAGCAGTACTTC.

The chain uses TRBV7-8 and TRBJ2-3, with a possible D match to TRBD1 (5 bases). V dropped 5 bases and J dropped 3 bases, with 12 bases sitting between them. The germline V gene encodes CDR1 SGHVS and CDR2 FQNEAQ. The CDR3 runs to 14 residues. The CDR3 DNA sequence: TGTGCCAGCAGCCCGCTGGGGCGTACAGATACGCAGTATTTT. This encodes CASSPLGRTDTQYF.

This clone has just a few counts. The chain links TRBV7-2 to TRBJ1-5; possibly TRBD1 for D (5 bases). The ends were cut back, 4 bases at V and 2 bases at J, with 15 bases in the middle. Germline V CDR1 and CDR2: SGHTA, FQGNSA. The CDR3 is 16 residues long. The CDR3 here is CASSSNQGLGNQPQHF. The CDR3 bases are TGTGCCAGCAGCTCCAATCAGGGACTTGGCAATCAGCCCCAGCATTTT. Combining the CDR3 with reference TRBV7-2 and TRBJ1-5 gives the whole variable domain GAGVSQSPSNKVTEKGKDVELRCDPISGHTALYWYRQSLGQGLEFLIYFQGNSAPDKSGLPSDRFSAERTGGSVSTLTIQRTQQEDSAVYLCASSSNQGLGNQPQHFGDGTRLSIL.

This clone has just one count. The chain employs TRBV6-6 and TRBJ2-4; the match to TRBD1 covers 7 bases. The CDR3 has 15 residues. Trimming at V came to 6 bases and at J to 6 bases, leaving 11 bases not matched to a gene. Germline loops: CDR1 MNHNY, CDR2 SVGAGI (reference sequence). CDR3 amino acids: CASSPGQRIGNIQYF. The CDR3 DNA reads TGTGCCAGCAGCCCGGGACAGAGGATCGGAAACATTCAGTACTTC.

This clone was seen only a few times. The gene calls are TRBV9 and TRBJ1-6; a weak D match, TRBD1 (6 bases). The CDR3 contains 15 residues. Trimming pared 2 bases from V and 3 bases from J, leaving 9 bases between. From germline, CDR1 is SGDLS and CDR2 YYNGEE. This CDR3 is CASSVSGDYNSPLHF. In DNA, the CDR3 is TGTGCCAGCAGCGTCTCAGGGGACTATAATTCACCCCTCCACTTT.

The CDR3 loop reads CASSFYQGGGSNTEAFF. CDR3 DNA sequence: TGTGCCAGCAGCTTCTACCAAGGGGGGGGATCGAACACTGAAGCTTTCTTT. The genes are TRBV7-8 and TRBJ1-1; possibly TRBD1 for D (6 bases). Trimming took off 3 bases at V and 1 base at J, with 18 bases between the two ends. Germline loops: CDR1 SGHVS, CDR2 FQNEAQ. The CDR3 sequence is 17 residues long.

The J gene is TRBJ2-7, the V gene TRBV2; 8 bases match TRBD1. V lost 6 bases to trimming and J lost 2 bases; unmatched junction nucleotides: 3. Germline V CDR1 and CDR2: SNHLY, FYNNEI. The CDR3 is 13 residues long. CDR3 amino acids: CASRRDRPYEQYF. The CDR3 nucleotides are TGTGCCAGCAGGCGGGACAGGCCCTACGAGCAGTACTTC.